Each of the 25 T cell receptor beta chains below was sequenced from the same sample in a study of Graves' ophthalmopathy and Graves' hyperthyroidism. The authors amplified TCR beta CDR3 regions, and they did so from RNA transcripts for repertoire sequencing. The first-round RT-PCR employed HTBI primers together with the Qiagen OneStep RT-PCR kit. A multiplex PCR was then performed as the second round. TCRdb used MiXCR to reprocess the multiplex PCR reads, holding one entry per CDR3 protein. The table lists around 670,000 distinct CDR3 sequences, approximately 40% of them singletons. Sequenced material: peripheral blood. Receptors originate from an adult man with Graves' ophthalmopathy.

About this clonotype itself: An end of the junction differs from the germline gene, which may be a read error. The CDR3 nucleotides read TGTGCCAGCAGTCGAACAGGGACAGGGGGTGAAAAACTGTTTTTT. This translates into CASSRTGTGGEKLFF. The rearrangement uses TRBV10-3 and TRBJ1-4, with TRBD1 matching 11 bases. Germline CDR1 and CDR2: ENHRY and SYGVKD. The CDR3 runs to 15 residues.

The V gene is TRBV10-3, the J gene TRBJ1-1; D is uncertain. The CDR3 has 13 residues. Germline V gene data show CDR1 as ENHRY and CDR2 as SYGVKD. V was clipped by 10 bases and J by 0 bases, with 12 bases between them. The CDR3 nucleotides read TGTGCCAGCCGATTATTCATGAACACTGAAGCTTTCTTT. Translating gives CASRLFMNTEAFF.

Ten or more counts support this clonotype. This rearrangement joins TRBV29-1 to TRBJ2-7, with 8 nucleotides matching TRBD1. With 7 bases clipped from V and 5 bases from J, the junction kept 13 bases outside the gene matches. The CDR3 contains 14 residues. CDR1 is SQVTM, CDR2 ANQGSEA, per germline. The CDR3 reads CSATLRTGSDEQYF. The CDR3 nucleotides are TGCAGCGCGACTCTAAGGACAGGGTCCGACGAGCAGTACTTC.

This clonotype has a handful of counts. This chain joins TRBV7-2 and TRBJ2-7; tentatively, D is TRBD1 or TRBD2 (5 bases each). The V end lost 5 bases, the J end lost 4 bases, and 18 bases lay between the germline ends. The CDR3 extends over 15 amino acids. Looked up from germline, CDR1 is SGHTA and CDR2 is FQGNSA. The CDR3 protein is CASSADPRWGYEQYF. The CDR3 nucleotides read TGTGCCAGCAGCGCAGACCCTCGCTGGGGGTACGAGCAGTACTTC.

The chain combines TRBV28 with TRBJ1-2; D is possibly TRBD1 (6 bases). V was trimmed by 6 bases and J by 8 bases, leaving 19 bases between them. Looked up from germline, CDR1 is MDHEN and CDR2 is SYDVKM. The CDR3 covers 14 residues. CDR3 amino acids: CASRGYQGSGGYTF. CDR3 bases: TGTGCCAGCAGGGGCTACCAGGGGAGTGGCGGCTACACCTTC.

This rearrangement joins TRBV20-1 to TRBJ2-7; tentative D call: TRBD2 (6 bases). The CDR3 contains 14 residues. Trimming took off 3 bases at V and 1 base at J, with 13 bases between the two ends. From germline, CDR1 is DFQATT and CDR2 SNEGSKA (reference sequence). As DNA, the CDR3 is TGCAGTGCTAGTTTGCGGGACTTGTCCTACGAGCAGTACTTC. Translating it yields CSASLRDLSYEQYF.

The chain carries TRBV9 and TRBJ1-1, with D possibly TRBD1 on 6 matching bases. V shed 5 bases and J shed 5 bases, with 22 bases lying between them. CDR3 length: 16 amino acids. The germline CDR1 and CDR2 sequences are SGDLS and YYNGEE. CDR3: CASSPFWGGLRTEAFF. Written as DNA, the CDR3 is TGTGCCAGCAGTCCCTTCTGGGGGGGGCTGAGGACTGAAGCTTTCTTT.

The V call is TRBV16, the J call TRBJ2-5; TRBD2 agrees at 12 bases. The CDR3 sequence is 17 residues long. In germline, CDR1 is KGHSY, CDR2 FQNENV. V was clipped by 5 bases and J by 1 base; unmatched bases: 8. The CDR3 region is CASSVRGLAGSQETQYF. DNA of the CDR3: TGTGCCAGCAGCGTTCGAGGACTAGCGGGAAGCCAAGAGACCCAGTACTTC.

The CDR3 DNA reads TGTGCCCACTCAGAACAGGGGAGCGGCTACACCTTC. It specifies CAHSEQGSGYTF. V is TRBV10-3 and J is TRBJ1-2, with 7 bases aligning to TRBD1. This CDR3 is built from 12 residues. Trimming took 11 bases from V and 8 from J; bases not matched to a gene: 11. CDR1 is ENHRY, CDR2 SYGVKD, per germline.

To note about this clonotype: Given a much more abundant clone one base away, this may be a read error. The CDR3 protein is CASSLGVFQPRHF. The CDR3 DNA reads as TGTGCCAGTAGTCTGGGGGTTTTTCAGCCCCGGCATTTT. The chain couples TRBV19 to TRBJ1-5, with D possibly TRBD1 on 5 matching bases. Germline V gene lookup returns CDR1 LNHDA and CDR2 SQIVND (reference sequence). This CDR3 is 13 amino acids long. The variable domain in full, completed from reference TRBV19 and TRBJ1-5, reads DGGITQSPKYLFRKEGQNVTLSCEQNLNHDAMYWYRQDPGQGLRLIYYSQIVNDFQKGDIAEGYSVSREKKESFPLTVTSAQKNPTAFYLCASSLGVFQPRHFGDGTRLSIL.

There are a few counts of this clonotype. The chain combines TRBV9 with TRBJ1-4; 7 bases are shared with TRBD1. This CDR3 is built from 15 residues. The J segment lost 7 bases and the V segment lost 0 bases, leaving 6 bases of the junction unmatched. CDR1 and CDR2 (germline): SGDLS, YYNGEE. In DNA form, the CDR3 reads TGTGCCAGCAGCGTAGGGGCAGGGGGAAGTGAAAAACTGTTTTTT. It yields the protein CASSVGAGGSEKLFF.

This clonotype was seen a single time. This sequence joins TRBV2 and TRBJ1-6, with 8 bases aligning to TRBD1. The CDR3 loop spans 15 amino acids. The V segment lost 4 bases and the J segment 7 bases; nucleotides outside the gene matches: 6. Germline CDR1 SNHLY, CDR2 FYNNEI. This chain's CDR3 is CASSAIRQGNSPLHF. The CDR3 nucleotides read TGTGCCAGCAGTGCCATTCGACAGGGGAATTCACCCCTCCACTTT.

V gene TRBV12-3 or TRBV12-4 combines with J gene TRBJ2-7; 7 bases map to TRBD1. The J segment lost 2 bases and the V segment lost 8 bases, leaving 9 bases of the junction unmatched. The CDR3 totals 14 residues. The CDR3 DNA reads TGTGCCAGCGGAGAGGGACAGTTCCCCTACGAGCAGTACTTC. Protein sequence: CASGEGQFPYEQYF.

This clonotype was recorded at least ten times. This rearrangement joins TRBV19 to TRBJ2-5, with D hard to call. V was clipped by 5 bases and J by 2 bases, with 9 bases between them. The CDR3 is 13 residues long. Germline CDR1 is LNHDA and CDR2 is SQIVND (reference sequence). The DNA for the CDR3 is TGTGCCAGTAGTTTTAGGGAACAAGAGACCCAGTACTTC. As protein: CASSFREQETQYF.

This clonotype was counted at least ten times. The chain recombines TRBV7-2 with TRBJ1-3, with D hard to call. This CDR3 has 15 amino acids. V dropped 4 bases and J dropped 0 bases, with 10 bases sitting between them. Germline V CDR1 and CDR2: SGHTA, FQGNSA. The CDR3, as DNA: TGTGCCAGCAGCTACCCCCCCAGCTCTGGAAACACCATATATTTT. Its translation is CASSYPPSSGNTIYF.

This clonotype has at least ten counts. The chain uses TRBV29-1 and TRBJ2-7; TRBD1 matches at 7 bases. Germline assignment: CDR1 SQVTM and CDR2 ANQGSEA. With 4 bases clipped from V and 4 bases from J, the junction kept 13 bases outside the gene matches. The CDR3 contains 15 residues. CDR3 coding DNA: TGCAGCGTTGGGACCCCGGGACAGTCATCTTACGAGCAGTACTTC. Translation: CSVGTPGQSSYEQYF.

This clonotype occurred many times. The rearrangement joins TRBV29-1 to TRBJ1-2; D is ambiguous. The germline CDR1 and CDR2 sequences are SQVTM and ANQGSEA. CDR3 length equals 13 residues. Trimming removed 6 bases from V and 3 bases from J, with 14 bases in between. This CDR3 reads CSVRAIRDYGYTF. The CDR3 DNA follows: TGCAGCGTGAGGGCGATCCGGGACTATGGCTACACCTTC.

The chain combines TRBV25-1 with TRBJ1-5, with 7 positions matching TRBD1. The CDR3 consists of 17 residues. Germline V gene data show CDR1 as MGHDK and CDR2 as SYGVNS. Trimming cost V 5 bases and J 0 bases; bases outside gene matches: 10. CDR3: CASSSHGTDTSNQPQHF. For the CDR3, the DNA is TGTGCCAGCAGTTCACACGGGACAGATACTAGCAATCAGCCCCAGCATTTT.

This clonotype came up many times. The V and J genes are TRBV20-1 and TRBJ2-7, with D perhaps matching TRBD1 (5 bases). Trimming took 1 base from V and 3 from J, leaving 13 bases between them. From germline, CDR1 is DFQATT and CDR2 SNEGSKA (reference sequence). CDR3 length: 14 amino acids. CDR3 bases: TGCAGTGCTAGAGGGGGCCCAACCCTCTACGAGCAGTACTTC. Protein: CSARGGPTLYEQYF.

This clonotype was observed a handful of times. The genes are TRBV9 and TRBJ2-5; D is perhaps TRBD2 (5 bases). The CDR3 spans 15 residues. Per the germline V gene, CDR1 is SGDLS and CDR2 is YYNGEE. Deletions cut 2 bases from V and 2 bases from J, with 13 bases between. CDR3 region: CASSVGTRWQETQYF. The DNA of the CDR3 is TGTGCCAGCAGCGTTGGAACTAGATGGCAAGAGACCCAGTACTTC. Based on the CDR3 plus reference TRBV9 and TRBJ2-5, the full variable domain is DSGVTQTPKHLITATGQRVTLRCSPRSGDLSVYWYQQSLDQGLQFLIQYYNGEERAKGNILERFSAQQFPDLHSELNLSSLELGDSALYFCASSVGTRWQETQYFGPGTRLLVL.

The gene calls are TRBV2 and TRBJ2-3; 8 nucleotides agree with TRBD1. V was pared by 6 bases and J by 1 base, with 3 bases of the junction left unmatched. The germline V gene has CDR1 SNHLY and CDR2 FYNNEI. The CDR3 consists of 14 residues. CDR3 sequence: CASSQTGGTDTQYF. For the CDR3, the DNA is TGTGCCAGCAGCCAGACAGGGGGCACAGATACGCAGTATTTT.

The chain carries TRBV7-6 and TRBJ2-2; D perhaps matches TRBD2 (6 bases). Trimming stripped 5 bases from V and 2 bases from J, with 12 bases between. Germline assignment: CDR1 SGHVS and CDR2 FNYEAQ. The CDR3 covers 15 residues. The CDR3 sequence: CASSRRDSNTGELFF. In nucleotides, the CDR3 is TGTGCCAGCAGCAGACGGGACTCAAACACCGGGGAGCTGTTTTTT.

The rearrangement joins TRBV10-3 to TRBJ1-5; 8 nucleotides match TRBD1. The length of the CDR3 is 15 residues. V lost 3 bases, J lost 7 bases, and 8 bases stayed unmatched. CDR1 and CDR2 from the germline V gene are ENHRY and SYGVKD. The CDR3 is CAISEFWTGTQPQHF. CDR3 coding DNA: TGTGCCATCAGTGAATTTTGGACAGGGACCCAGCCCCAGCATTTT.

The V gene is TRBV4-2, the J gene TRBJ1-2; the D gene is possibly TRBD1 (5 bases). Trimming took 11 bases from V and 9 from J, leaving 25 bases between them. Per the germline V gene, CDR1 is LGHNA and CDR2 is YNFKEQ. The CDR3 is made up of 14 amino acids. The CDR3 DNA is TGTGCCTGGAGTGCCGATCACCAAGCAGGGAGCTACACCTTC. Translating gives CAWSADHQAGSYTF.

The rearrangement links TRBV19 to TRBJ2-7; the D gene is possibly TRBD2 (6 bases). V was clipped by 11 bases and J by 2 bases, with 16 bases between them. Germline lookup yields CDR1 LNHDA and CDR2 SQIVND (reference sequence). The CDR3 loop spans 13 amino acids. CDR3: CAWSAGLPYEQYF. The CDR3 nucleotides read TGTGCCTGGAGTGCGGGACTGCCCTACGAGCAGTACTTC.